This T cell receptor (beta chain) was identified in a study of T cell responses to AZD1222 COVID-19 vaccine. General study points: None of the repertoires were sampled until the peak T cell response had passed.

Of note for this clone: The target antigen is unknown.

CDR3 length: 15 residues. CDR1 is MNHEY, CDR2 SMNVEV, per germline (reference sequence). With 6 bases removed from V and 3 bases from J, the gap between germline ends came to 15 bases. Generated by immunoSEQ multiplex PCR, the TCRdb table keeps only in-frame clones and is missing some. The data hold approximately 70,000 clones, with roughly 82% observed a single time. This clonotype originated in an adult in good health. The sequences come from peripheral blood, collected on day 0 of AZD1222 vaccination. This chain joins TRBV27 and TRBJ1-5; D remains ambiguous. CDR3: CASRLSPGTNQPQHF. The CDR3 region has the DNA TGTGCCAGCAGGCTCTCCCCTGGAACCAATCAGCCCCAGCATTTT.